This TCR beta chain was observed in a study of shared clonotypes between healthy human individuals. Study information: Aged between 18 and 49, the donors were a couple of women and a few men. Per donor, CD8 memory used one plate, CD8 naive used two, CD4 memory used three and CD4 naive used three.

TCRdb keeps only in-frame clones here, not all; method: immunoSEQ multiplex PCR. This table holds roughly 500,000 clones, 95% to 97% found once. Findings and caveats of the study: On the whole, naive subsets had larger estimated richness than memory subsets had.

On this clone: Its antigen is currently unknown.

Germline CDR1 LNHDA, CDR2 SQIVND (reference sequence). CDR3 length: 12 amino acids. With 5 bases removed from V and 4 bases from J, the gap between germline ends came to 6 bases. The chain is built from TRBV19 and TRBJ1-5; D gene unclear. Sample: naive CD4+ T cells sorted from blood. Subset in this sample: CD45RA+ positively selected. The sequence came from a woman in her twenties or thirties in good health. Here the CDR3 reads CASSGRNQPQHF. The DNA for the CDR3 is TGTGCCAGTAGTGGTAGGAATCAGCCCCAGCATTTT.